These 9 T cell receptor beta chains were all obtained from the same sample, sequenced in a study of cytomegalovirus exposure and HLA in healthy donors. Profiling relied on immunoSEQ multiplex PCR, and the TCRdb table lists in-frame clones only, not all of them. The repertoire holds hundreds of thousands of clones, with 85% to 90% as singletons. Sample: PBMCs. The receptors originated from a woman younger than 30 in good health and CMV-seronegative.

A single count supports this clone. The chain combines TRBV6-1 with TRBJ1-1, with 7 bases matching TRBD1. There are 14 residues in the CDR3. The ends lost 7 bases at V and 3 bases at J; junction bases unmatched: 8. CDR1 and CDR2 (germline): MNHNS, SASEGT. CDR3 protein: CASNQQGSDTEAFF. The CDR3 nucleotides are TGTGCCAGCAACCAACAGGGGTCGGACACTGAAGCTTTCTTT.

The chain combines TRBV4-1 with TRBJ1-4, with 9 nucleotides matching TRBD1. With V trimmed by 4 bases and J by 3 bases, 9 bases remained unmatched. The CDR3 extends over 17 amino acids. Germline V CDR1 and CDR2: MGHRA, YSYEKL. The CDR3 loop is CASSRRTDRGPNEKLFF. The CDR3 DNA reads TGCGCCAGCAGCCGCAGAACGGACAGGGGTCCTAATGAAAAACTGTTTTTT.

The chain is built from TRBV5-4 and TRBJ1-3; no clear D. Trimming shortened V by 0 bases and J by 0 bases, and 10 bases separated the two germline ends. Germline V lookup: CDR1 SGHNT, CDR2 YYREEE (reference sequence). This CDR3 region has 16 residues. The CDR3 DNA reads as TGTGCCAGCAGCTTGGCCCGACGGGGCTCTGGAAACACCATATATTTT. Translation: CASSLARRGSGNTIYF.

This chain connects TRBV19 to TRBJ2-7; D is ambiguous. The germline V gene encodes CDR1 LNHDA and CDR2 SQIVND (reference sequence). V was pared by 3 bases and J by 3 bases, with 6 bases between. This CDR3 is built from 12 residues. The CDR3 coding sequence is TGTGCCAGTAGTATGTTCGGCTACGAGCAGTACTTC. Encoded protein: CASSMFGYEQYF.

The CDR3 sequence is CASSPRAGQGTTGELFF. The CDR3 DNA reads TGTGCCAGCTCACCACGAGCGGGGCAGGGGACAACCGGGGAGCTGTTTTTT. V usage is TRBV18 and J usage is TRBJ2-2, with a possible D match to TRBD2 (7 bases). Deletions cut 1 base from V and 5 bases from J, with 17 bases between. The CDR3 has 17 amino acids. Germline assignment: CDR1 KGHSH and CDR2 LQKENI.

The chain is built from TRBV15 and TRBJ1-2; 7 bases align to TRBD1. J lost 10 bases, V lost 1 base, and 6 bases had no gene match. Germline V gives CDR1 LNHNV, CDR2 YYDKDF (reference sequence). This CDR3 comprises 13 residues. The CDR3: CATSRAHEGAYTF. CDR3 sequence (DNA): TGTGCCACCAGCAGAGCGCATGAGGGGGCCTACACCTTC.

Worth noting for this clone: In the same sample, other DNA sequences code for this CDR3. The rearrangement uses TRBV29-1 and TRBJ2-7, with a tentative D call TRBD1 (5 bases). Trimming took off 1 base at V and 0 bases at J, with 7 bases between the two ends. Germline V gene sequence: CDR1 SQVTM, CDR2 ANQGSEA. CDR3 length: 13 residues. Here the CDR3 DNA reads TGCAGCGTTGAAGGCGACAGCTCCTACGAGCAGTACTTC. Its translation is CSVEGDSSYEQYF.

This chain joins TRBV28 and TRBJ2-3, with 7 bases matching TRBD1. CDR1 and CDR2 (germline): MDHEN, SYDVKM. This CDR3 is 15 amino acids long. V dropped 5 bases and J dropped 0; count of bases not matched to a gene: 5. In DNA, the CDR3 is TGTGCCAGCAGTCTTGGGACAGCTAGCACAGATACGCAGTATTTT. Its translation: CASSLGTASTDTQYF. Full variable domain (remainder filled in from reference TRBV28 and TRBJ2-3): DVKVTQSSRYLVKRTGEKVFLECVQDMDHENMFWYRQDPGLGLRLIYFSYDVKMKEKGDIPEGYSVSREKKERFSLILESASTNQTSMYLCASSLGTASTDTQYFGPGTRLTVL.

Ten or more counts support this clone. V gene TRBV6-1 combines with J gene TRBJ2-1; TRBD1 matches 11 bases. CDR1 is MNHNS, CDR2 SASEGT, per germline. The CDR3 runs to 14 residues. After removal of 4 bases from V and 8 bases from J, the junction contained 4 bases not matched to a gene. CDR3 residues: CASSGGQGDDEQFF. The DNA for the CDR3 is TGTGCCAGCAGTGGGGGACAGGGGGACGATGAGCAGTTCTTC.